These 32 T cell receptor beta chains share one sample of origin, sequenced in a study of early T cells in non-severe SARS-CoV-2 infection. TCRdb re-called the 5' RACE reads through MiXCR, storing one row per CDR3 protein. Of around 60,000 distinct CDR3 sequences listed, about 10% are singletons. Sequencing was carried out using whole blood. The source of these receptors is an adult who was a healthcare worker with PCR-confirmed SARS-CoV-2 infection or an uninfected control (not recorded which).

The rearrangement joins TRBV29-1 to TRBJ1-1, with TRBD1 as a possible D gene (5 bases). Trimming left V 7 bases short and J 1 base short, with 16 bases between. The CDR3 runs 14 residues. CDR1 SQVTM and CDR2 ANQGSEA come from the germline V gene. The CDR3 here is CSADGAKANTEAFF. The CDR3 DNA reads TGCAGCGCCGATGGGGCAAAAGCGAACACTGAAGCTTTCTTT.

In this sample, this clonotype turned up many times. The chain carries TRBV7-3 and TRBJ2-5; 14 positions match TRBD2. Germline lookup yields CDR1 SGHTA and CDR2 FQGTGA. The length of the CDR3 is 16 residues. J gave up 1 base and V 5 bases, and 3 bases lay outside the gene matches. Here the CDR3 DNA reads TGTGCCAGCAGCCTGGGACTAGCGGGAGTCCAAGAGACCCAGTACTTC. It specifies CASSLGLAGVQETQYF.

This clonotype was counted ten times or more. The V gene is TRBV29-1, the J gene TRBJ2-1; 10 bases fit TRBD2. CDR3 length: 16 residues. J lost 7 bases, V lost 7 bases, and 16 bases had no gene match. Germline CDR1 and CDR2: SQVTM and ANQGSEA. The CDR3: CSASGGQLAGINEQFF. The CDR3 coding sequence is TGCAGCGCCTCTGGGGGGCAACTAGCGGGGATAAATGAGCAGTTCTTC.

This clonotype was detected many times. CDR3 nucleotide sequence: TGTGCCAGCTCACCCGGAACAGGACCTTATGGCTACACCTTC. Encoded protein: CASSPGTGPYGYTF. The rearrangement uses TRBV18 and TRBJ1-2, with D maybe TRBD1 (5 bases). Trimming stripped 3 bases from V and 5 bases from J, with 13 bases between. The CDR3 extends over 14 amino acids. Germline V gene lookup returns CDR1 KGHSH and CDR2 LQKENI.

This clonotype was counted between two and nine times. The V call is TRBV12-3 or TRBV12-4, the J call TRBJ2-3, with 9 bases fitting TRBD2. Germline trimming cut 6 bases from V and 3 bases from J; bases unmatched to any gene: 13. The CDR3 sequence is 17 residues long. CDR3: CASSLAGFSGLTDTQYF. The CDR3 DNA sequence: TGTGCCAGCAGCCTAGCGGGGTTTAGCGGTCTGACAGATACGCAGTATTTT.

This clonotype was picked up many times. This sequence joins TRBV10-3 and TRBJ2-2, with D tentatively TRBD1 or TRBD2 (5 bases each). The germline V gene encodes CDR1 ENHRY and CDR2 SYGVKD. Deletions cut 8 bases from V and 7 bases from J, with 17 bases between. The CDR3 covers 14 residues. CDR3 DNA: TGTGCCATCCGGGACGGTGCTTCCCTCGGGGAGCTGTTTTTT. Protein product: CAIRDGASLGELFF.

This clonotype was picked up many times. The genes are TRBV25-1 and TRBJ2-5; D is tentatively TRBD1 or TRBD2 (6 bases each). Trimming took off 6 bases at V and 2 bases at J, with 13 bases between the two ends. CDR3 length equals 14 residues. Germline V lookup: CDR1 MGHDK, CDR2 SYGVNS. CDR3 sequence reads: CASRRDNTQETQYF. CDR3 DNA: TGTGCCAGCAGGCGGGACAACACTCAAGAGACCCAGTACTTC.

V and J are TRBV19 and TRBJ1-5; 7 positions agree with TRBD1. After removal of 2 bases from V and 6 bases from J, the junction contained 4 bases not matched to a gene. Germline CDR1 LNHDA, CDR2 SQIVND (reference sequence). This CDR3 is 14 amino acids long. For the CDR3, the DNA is TGTGCCAGTAGTATAACAGGGGACCGTCAGCCCCAGCATTTT. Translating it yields CASSITGDRQPQHF.

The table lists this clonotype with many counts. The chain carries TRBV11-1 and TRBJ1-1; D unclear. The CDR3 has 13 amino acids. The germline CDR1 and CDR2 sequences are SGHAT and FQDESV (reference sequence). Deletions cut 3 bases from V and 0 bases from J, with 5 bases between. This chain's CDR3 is CASSLTLNTEAFF. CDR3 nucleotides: TGTGCCAGCAGCTTGACACTGAACACTGAAGCTTTCTTT.

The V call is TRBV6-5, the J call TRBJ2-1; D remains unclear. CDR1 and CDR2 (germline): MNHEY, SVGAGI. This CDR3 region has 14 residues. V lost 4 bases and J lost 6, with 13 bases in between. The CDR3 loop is CASSFHLKGNEQFF. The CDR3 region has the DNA TGTGCCAGCAGTTTCCACCTTAAGGGCAATGAGCAGTTCTTC.

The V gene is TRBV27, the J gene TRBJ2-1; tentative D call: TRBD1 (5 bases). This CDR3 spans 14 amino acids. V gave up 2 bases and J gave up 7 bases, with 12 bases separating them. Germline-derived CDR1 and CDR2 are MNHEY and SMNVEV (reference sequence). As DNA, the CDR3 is TGTGCCAGCAGTTTAACACTTCAGGGAAATGAGCAGTTCTTC. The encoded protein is CASSLTLQGNEQFF.

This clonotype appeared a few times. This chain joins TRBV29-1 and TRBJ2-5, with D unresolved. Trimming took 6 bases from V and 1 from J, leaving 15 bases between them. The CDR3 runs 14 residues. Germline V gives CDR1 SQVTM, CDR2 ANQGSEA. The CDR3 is CSVQPNRVQETQYF. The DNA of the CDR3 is TGCAGCGTCCAGCCAAATCGAGTCCAAGAGACCCAGTACTTC.

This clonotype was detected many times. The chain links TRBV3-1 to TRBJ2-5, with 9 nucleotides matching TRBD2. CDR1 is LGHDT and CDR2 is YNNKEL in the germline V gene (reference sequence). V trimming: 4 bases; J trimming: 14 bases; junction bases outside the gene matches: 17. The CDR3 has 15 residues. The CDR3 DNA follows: TGTGCCAGCAGCCTACACCCCGCTCTAGCGGGACTGGCCTACTTC. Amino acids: CASSLHPALAGLAYF.

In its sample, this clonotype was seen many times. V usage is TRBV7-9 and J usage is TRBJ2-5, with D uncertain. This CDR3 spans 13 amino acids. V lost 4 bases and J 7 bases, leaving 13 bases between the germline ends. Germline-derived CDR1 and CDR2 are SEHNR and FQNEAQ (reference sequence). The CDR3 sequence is CASSSLDPTTQYF. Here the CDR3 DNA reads TGTGCCAGCAGCTCCTTGGATCCCACGACCCAGTACTTC.

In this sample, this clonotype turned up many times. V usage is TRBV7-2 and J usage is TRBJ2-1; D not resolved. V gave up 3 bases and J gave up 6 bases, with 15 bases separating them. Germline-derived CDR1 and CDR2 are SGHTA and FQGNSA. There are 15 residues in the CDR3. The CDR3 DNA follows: TGTGCCAGCAGCTTTCGTCCCGCCTCCCCCAATGAGCAGTTCTTC. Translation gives CASSFRPASPNEQFF.

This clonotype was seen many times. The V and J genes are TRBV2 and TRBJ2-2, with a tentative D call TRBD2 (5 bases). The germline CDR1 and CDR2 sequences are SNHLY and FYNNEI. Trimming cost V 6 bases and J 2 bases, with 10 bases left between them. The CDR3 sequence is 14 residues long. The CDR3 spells CASRGSDNTGELFF. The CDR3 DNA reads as TGTGCCAGCAGGGGTAGCGATAACACCGGGGAGCTGTTTTTT.

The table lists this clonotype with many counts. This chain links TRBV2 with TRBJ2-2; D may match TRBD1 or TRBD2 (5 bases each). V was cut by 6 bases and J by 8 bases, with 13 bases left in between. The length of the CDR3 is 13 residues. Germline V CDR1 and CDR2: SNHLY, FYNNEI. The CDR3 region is CASRRGVTGELFF. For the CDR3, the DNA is TGTGCCAGCAGGAGAGGGGTAACAGGGGAGCTGTTTTTT.

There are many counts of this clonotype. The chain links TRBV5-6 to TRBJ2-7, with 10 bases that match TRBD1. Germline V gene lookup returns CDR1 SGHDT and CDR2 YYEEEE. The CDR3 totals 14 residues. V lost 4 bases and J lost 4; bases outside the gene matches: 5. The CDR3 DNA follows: TGTGCCAGCAGCGGGACAGGGGCGGAATACGAGCAGTACTTC. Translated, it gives CASSGTGAEYEQYF.

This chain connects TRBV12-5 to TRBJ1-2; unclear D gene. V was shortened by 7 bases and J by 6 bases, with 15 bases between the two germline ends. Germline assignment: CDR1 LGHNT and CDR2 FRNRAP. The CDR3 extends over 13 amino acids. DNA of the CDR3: TGTGCTAGTGCCCTAAGGACTCACGATGGCTACACCTTC. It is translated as CASALRTHDGYTF.

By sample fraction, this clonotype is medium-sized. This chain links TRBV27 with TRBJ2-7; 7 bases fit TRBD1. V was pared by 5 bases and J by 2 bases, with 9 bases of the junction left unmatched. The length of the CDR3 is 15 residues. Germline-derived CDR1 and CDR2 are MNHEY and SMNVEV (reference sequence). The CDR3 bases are TGTGCCAGCAGTCACCCGGACAGGCAACCCTACGAGCAGTACTTC. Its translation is CASSHPDRQPYEQYF.

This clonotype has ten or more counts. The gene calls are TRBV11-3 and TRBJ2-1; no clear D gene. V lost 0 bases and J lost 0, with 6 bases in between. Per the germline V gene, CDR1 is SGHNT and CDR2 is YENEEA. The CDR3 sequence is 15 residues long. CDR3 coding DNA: TGTGCCAGCAGCTTAGATCCGAGCTCCTACAATGAGCAGTTCTTC. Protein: CASSLDPSSYNEQFF.

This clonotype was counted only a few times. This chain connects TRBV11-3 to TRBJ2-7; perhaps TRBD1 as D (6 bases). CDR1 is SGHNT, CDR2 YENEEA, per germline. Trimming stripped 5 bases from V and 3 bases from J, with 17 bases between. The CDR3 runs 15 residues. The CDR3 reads CASSLGPGQYYEQYF. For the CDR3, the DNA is TGTGCCAGCAGCCTAGGCCCGGGACAATACTACGAGCAGTACTTC. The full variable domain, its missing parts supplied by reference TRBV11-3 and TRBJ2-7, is EAGVVQSPRYKIIEKKQPVAFWCNPISGHNTLYWYLQNLGQGPELLIRYENEEAVDDSQLPKDRFSAERLKGVDSTLKIQPAELGDSAVYLCASSLGPGQYYEQYFGPGTRLTVT.

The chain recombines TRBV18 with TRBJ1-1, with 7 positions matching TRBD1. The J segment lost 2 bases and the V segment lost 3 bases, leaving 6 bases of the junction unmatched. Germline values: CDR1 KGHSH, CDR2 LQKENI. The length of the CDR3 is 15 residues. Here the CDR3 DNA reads TGTGCCAGCTCACCGTGGACAGGTGATAACACTGAAGCTTTCTTT. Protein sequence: CASSPWTGDNTEAFF.

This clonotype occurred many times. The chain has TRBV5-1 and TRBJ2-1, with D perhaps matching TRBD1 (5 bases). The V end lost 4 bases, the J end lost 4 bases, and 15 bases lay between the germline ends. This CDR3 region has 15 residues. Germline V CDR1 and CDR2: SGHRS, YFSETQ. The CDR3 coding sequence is TGCGCCAGCAGCCCTATAAGGACACAATACAATGAGCAGTTCTTC. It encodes CASSPIRTQYNEQFF.

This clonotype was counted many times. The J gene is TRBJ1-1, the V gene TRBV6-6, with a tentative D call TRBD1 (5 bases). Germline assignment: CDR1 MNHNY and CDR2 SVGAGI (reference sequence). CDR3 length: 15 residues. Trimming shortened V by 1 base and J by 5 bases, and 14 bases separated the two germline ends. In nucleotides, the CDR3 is TGTGCCAGCAGTTACTTTGGTGACAGAAGGACTGAAGCTTTCTTT. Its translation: CASSYFGDRRTEAFF.

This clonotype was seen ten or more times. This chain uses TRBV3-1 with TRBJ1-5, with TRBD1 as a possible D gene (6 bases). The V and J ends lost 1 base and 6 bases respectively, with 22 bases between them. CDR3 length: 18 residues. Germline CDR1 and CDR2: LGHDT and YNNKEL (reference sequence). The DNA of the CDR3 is TGTGCCAGCAGCCAAGCTGGGGGGCGGACAGCCGTGACTCAGCCCCAGCATTTT. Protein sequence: CASSQAGGRTAVTQPQHF. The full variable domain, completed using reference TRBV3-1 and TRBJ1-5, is DTAVSQTPKYLVTQMGNDKSIKCEQNLGHDTMYWYKQDSKKFLKIMFSYNNKELIINETVPNRFSPKSPDKAHLNLHINSLELGDSAVYFCASSQAGGRTAVTQPQHFGDGTRLSIL.

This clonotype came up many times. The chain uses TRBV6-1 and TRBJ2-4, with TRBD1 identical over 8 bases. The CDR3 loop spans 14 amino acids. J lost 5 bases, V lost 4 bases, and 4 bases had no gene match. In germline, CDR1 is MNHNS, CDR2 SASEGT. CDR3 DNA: TGTGCCAGCAGTGTGACAGGGGCACAAAACATTCAGTACTTC. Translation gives CASSVTGAQNIQYF.

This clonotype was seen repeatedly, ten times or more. The CDR3 sequence is CASRPGQGRSPLHF. CDR3 coding DNA: TGTGCCAGCAGGCCGGGACAGGGTCGTTCACCCCTCCACTTT. The J gene is TRBJ1-6, the V gene TRBV2; 9 bases align to TRBD1. The V gene's germline CDR1 is SNHLY and CDR2 FYNNEI. The J segment lost 9 bases and the V segment lost 6 bases, leaving 6 bases of the junction unmatched. There are 14 residues in the CDR3.

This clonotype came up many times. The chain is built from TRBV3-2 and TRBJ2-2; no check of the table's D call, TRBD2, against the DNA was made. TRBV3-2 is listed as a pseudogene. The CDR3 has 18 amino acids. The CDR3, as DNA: TGTGCCAGCAGCCCCGGCCCCTTTCTAGCGGGAGTAACCGGGGAGCTGTTTTTT. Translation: CASSPGPFLAGVTGELFF.

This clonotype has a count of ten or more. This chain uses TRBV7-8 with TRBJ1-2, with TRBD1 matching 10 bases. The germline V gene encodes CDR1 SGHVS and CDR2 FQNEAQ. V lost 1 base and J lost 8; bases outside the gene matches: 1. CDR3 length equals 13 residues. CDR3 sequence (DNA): TGTGCCAGCAGCTTAGGGGACAGGGGCGGCTACACCTTC. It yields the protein CASSLGDRGGYTF.

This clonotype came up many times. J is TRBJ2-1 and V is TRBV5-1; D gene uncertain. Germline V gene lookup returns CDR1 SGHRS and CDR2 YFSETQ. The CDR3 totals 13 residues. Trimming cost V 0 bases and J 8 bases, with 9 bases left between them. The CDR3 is CASSLEWADEQFF. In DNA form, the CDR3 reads TGCGCCAGCAGCTTGGAATGGGCGGATGAGCAGTTCTTC.

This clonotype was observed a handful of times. The CDR3 reads CASGPWRESTGELFF. CDR3 DNA sequence: TGCGCCAGCGGCCCTTGGCGGGAGAGCACCGGGGAGCTGTTTTTT. V gene TRBV5-1 combines with J gene TRBJ2-2, with 7 bases that match TRBD2. The CDR3 length is 15 residues. CDR1 and CDR2 (germline): SGHRS, YFSETQ. V was pared by 7 bases and J by 4 bases, with 10 bases of the junction left unmatched.